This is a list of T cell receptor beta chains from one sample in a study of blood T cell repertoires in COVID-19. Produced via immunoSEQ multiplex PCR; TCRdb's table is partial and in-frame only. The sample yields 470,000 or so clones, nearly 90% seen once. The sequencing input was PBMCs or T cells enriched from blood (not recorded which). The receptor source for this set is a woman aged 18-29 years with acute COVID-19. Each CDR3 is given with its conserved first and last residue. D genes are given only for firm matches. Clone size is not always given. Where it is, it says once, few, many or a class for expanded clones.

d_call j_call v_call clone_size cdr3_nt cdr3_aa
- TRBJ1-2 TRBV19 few TGTGCCAGTAGTACCTCGAGAATGGACAGAGCTAACTATGGCTACACCTTC CASSTSRMDRANYGYTF
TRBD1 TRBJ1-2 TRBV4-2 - TGTGCCAGCAGCCAAGACCGACAGGGTAACTATGGCTACACCTTC CASSQDRQGNYGYTF
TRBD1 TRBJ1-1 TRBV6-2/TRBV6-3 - TGTGCCAGCAGTTACCCCCAGGGGGGTGAAGCTTTCTTT CASSYPQGGEAFF
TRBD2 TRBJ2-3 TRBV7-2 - TGTGCCAGCAGCTTAGAGGCTGCGGGGGGGGCAGATACGCAGTATTTT CASSLEAAGGADTQYF
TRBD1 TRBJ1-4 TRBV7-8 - TGTGCCAGCAGCTCAGCGGTGGGACAGGTGAACGAAAAACTGTTTTTT CASSSAVGQVNEKLFF
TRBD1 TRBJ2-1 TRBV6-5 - TGTGCCAGCAGGGGGGACAGGGTGGGCAATGAGCAGTTCTTC CASRGDRVGNEQFF
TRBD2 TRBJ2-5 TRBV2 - TGTGCCAGCAGTGATCCGGCTAGCGGGGGTGAGACCCAGTACTTC CASSDPASGGETQYF
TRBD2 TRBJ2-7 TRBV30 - TGTGCCTGGAGTCCCGGGACTAGCGGGGCGGGCGAGCAGTACTTC CAWSPGTSGAGEQYF
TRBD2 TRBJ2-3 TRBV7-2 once TGTGCCAGCAGCTTTGGAGCCGTGGCGGGAGGGCTAGATACGCAGTATTTT CASSFGAVAGGLDTQYF
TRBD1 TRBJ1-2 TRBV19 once TGTGCCAGTAGTATAGAGACAGGGAGGAACTATGGCTACACCTTC CASSIETGRNYGYTF